Sequencing of this T cell receptor (beta chain) was carried out in a study of blood T cell repertoires in COVID-19. In the study overall: The United States, Italy and Spain were the sources of the acute and convalescent COVID-19 samples. The analysed material was cDNA or gDNA that came from T cells, B-cell-depleted T cells, or PBMCs.

In the source study's methods: Amplification from reference gene primers served as the basis for estimated nucleated cell counts. Method: immunoSEQ multiplex PCR; TCRdb's copy keeps in-frame clones and lacks some. V and J calls and clone size come straight from that table; D and trimming were deduced from the DNA. In the table there are over 85,000 clones, roughly 87% of which are singletons. The CDR3 is 14 amino acids. The J segment lost 3 bases and the V segment lost 3 bases, leaving 4 bases of the junction unmatched. The germline CDR1 and CDR2 sequences are LNHDA and SQIVND (reference sequence). Material: peripheral blood. The chain joins TRBV19 to TRBJ1-1; 7 bases map to TRBD1. This TCR was recovered from a man between 65 and 85 years old with acute or convalescent COVID-19. Here the CDR3 reads CASSITGDYTEAFF. The CDR3 DNA reads TGTGCCAGTAGTATCACAGGGGATTACACTGAAGCTTTCTTT.